One TCR beta chain is described in this entry. The antigen remains unidentified. The Oncomine TCR Beta short-read assay was applied to DNA of cultured CD4+ T cells. Genomic DNA extraction was carried out from cultured CD4+ T cells. One entry per CDR3 protein results from TCRdb running MiXCR on the PCR reads. Among 7,000 to 8,500 distinct CDR3 sequences listed, approximately 57% were seen once. This record belongs to a study of vaccination and CD4 T cells after COVID-19. Study as a whole: Timing of post-vaccine sample collection was a median about 70 days after dose two, with a range of 14 to 241.

Described treatment: roughly 11-day PBMC culture with coronavirus spike peptide pools or control peptides (ViraFEST assay). Gathering of the CD4+ T cells, from the unexposed donor, took place before the COVID-19 pandemic (2011-2018). The germline CDR1 and CDR2 sequences are MDHEN and SYDVKM. Trimming removed 7 bases at V and 4 bases at J, with 17 bases between. The CDR3 contains 16 residues. This clonotype was sampled from a human donor in good health. The gene calls are TRBV28 and TRBJ1-6, with D maybe TRBD1 (5 bases). The sequenced sample consisted of CD4+ T cells from blood, cultured in vitro. Here the CDR3 reads CASTRSGTYYNSPLHF. CDR3 sequence (DNA): TGTGCCAGCACCCGATCGGGGACCTATTATAATTCACCCCTCCACTTT.